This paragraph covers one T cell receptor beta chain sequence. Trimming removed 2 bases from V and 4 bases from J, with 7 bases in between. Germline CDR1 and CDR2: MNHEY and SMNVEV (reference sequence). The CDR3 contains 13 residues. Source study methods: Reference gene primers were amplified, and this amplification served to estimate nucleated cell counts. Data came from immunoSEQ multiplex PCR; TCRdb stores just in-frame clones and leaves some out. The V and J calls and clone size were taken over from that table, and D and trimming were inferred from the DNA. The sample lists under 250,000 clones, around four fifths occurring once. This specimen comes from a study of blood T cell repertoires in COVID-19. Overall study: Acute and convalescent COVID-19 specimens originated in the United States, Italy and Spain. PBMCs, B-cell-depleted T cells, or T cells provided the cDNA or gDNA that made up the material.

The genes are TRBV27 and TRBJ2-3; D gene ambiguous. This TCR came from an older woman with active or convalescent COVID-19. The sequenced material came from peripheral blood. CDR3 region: CASSLVTADTQYF. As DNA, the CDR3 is TGTGCCAGCAGTTTAGTAACAGCAGATACGCAGTATTTT.